The rows below give T cell receptor beta chains drawn from one sample of a study of tumor and adjacent non-tumor tissue in lung cancer. MiXCR, run by TCRdb on the multiplex PCR reads, gives a single entry per CDR3 protein. The sample has fewer than 100,000 distinct CDR3 sequences; 80% to 90% are singletons. Input material: distant non-tumor lung tissue. Receptors originate from a man aged 55 to 70 with non-small cell lung cancer. CDR3s include the opening cysteine and the closing phenylalanine or tryptophan. The D gene is left open where the match is weak. Only part of the rows carry a size: once, few, many, or a class if the clone is expanded.

d_gene,abundance,j_gene,v_gene,CDR3aa,CDR3nt
.,.,TRBJ1-1,TRBV6-1,CASLKGYRAGRIGAFF,TGTGCCAGCCTAAAGGGATACAGGGCCGGGAGGATTGGAGCTTTCTTT
TRBD2,once,TRBJ2-3,TRBV11-3,CASSLGLGAGGTDRQYF,TGTGCCAGCAGCCTCGGCCTGGGAGCGGGAGGAACAGATAGGCAGTATTTT
.,once,TRBJ2-7,TRBV5-1,CASSGSETVSSYEQYF,TGCGCCAGCAGCGGATCCGAGACGGTGAGCTCCTACGAGCAGTACTTC
.,.,TRBJ2-7,TRBV5-1,CASSISLAGYEQYF,TGCGCCAGCAGCATCAGCCTGGCGGGCTACGAGCAGTACTTC
TRBD1,.,TRBJ2-1,TRBV4-3,CASSQERTGGYNGQFF,TGCGCCAGCAGTCAAGAGCGGACAGGGGGCTACAATGGGCAGTTCTTC
.,.,TRBJ2-2,TRBV20-1,CSARDPKGANTGELFF,TGCAGTGCTAGAGATCCAAAGGGGGCGAACACCGGGGAGCTGTTTTTT
.,.,TRBJ1-6,TRBV20-1,CSAIRDRDGLPLHF,TGTAGTGCTATCCGGGATAGGGACGGGTTACCCCTCCACTTT
.,.,TRBJ2-2,TRBV29-1,CSVTVISEFTGELFF,TGCAGCGTGACCGTGATTAGCGAGTTCACCGGGGAGCTGTTTTTT
TRBD1,.,TRBJ1-2,TRBV29-1,CSVSQGVRAYGYTF,TGCAGCGTTTCACAGGGGGTCCGCGCCTATGGCTACACATTC
.,once,TRBJ1-1,TRBV20-1,CSAPTGTSTEAFF,TGCAGTGCTCCAACAGGTACGAGCACTGAAGCTTTCTTT
.,few,TRBJ2-7,TRBV5-1,CARGSFPGGQYF,TGCGCCAGGGGTAGCTTCCCCGGGGGGCAGTACTTC
.,once,TRBJ1-5,TRBV6-6,CANSIGGSGQPQHF,TGCGCAAACAGTATTGGGGGTTCGGGGCAGCCCCAGCATTTT
TRBD2,.,TRBJ2-6,TRBV6-5,CASSPAGTSSGASVLTF,TGTGCCAGCAGCCCAGCGGGAACCAGCTCTGGGGCCAGCGTCCTGACTTTC
.,.,TRBJ1-1,TRBV5-1,CASSSGKGNTEAFF,TGCGCCAGCAGCTCCGGGAAAGGGAACACTGAAGCTTTCTTT
.,.,TRBJ2-1,TRBV11-3,CASSRTVYNGQSF,TGTGCCAGCAGCCGGACAGTCTACAATGGGCAGTCCTTC
.,.,TRBJ2-2,TRBV15,CATSRDVGTGEMFF,TGTGCCACCAGCAGAGATGTAGGCACCGGGGAGATGTTTTTT
.,.,TRBJ1-5,TRBV20-1,CSARVNSGNQPQPF,TGCAGTGCTAGAGTTAACAGTGGCAATCAGCCCCAGCCTTTT
TRBD2,.,TRBJ2-1,TRBV4-3,CTSSQDIAGVGINELFF,TGCACCAGCAGCCAAGATATAGCGGGAGTAGGTATCAATGAGCTGTTCTTC
.,once,TRBJ2-6,TRBV24-1,CATSESIGTLAGANVMTF,TGTGCCACCAGTGAAAGCATTGGAACCCTCGCTGGGGCCAACGTCATGACTTTC
TRBD2,.,TRBJ2-7,TRBV20-1,CSASFTSGRPSGQYF,TGCAGTGCTTCCTTCACTAGCGGGAGGCCCTCCGGGCAGTACTTC
TRBD2,.,TRBJ2-7,TRBV4-2,CASSQVLAGPYEQYF,TGTGCCAGCAGCCAAGTACTAGCGGGGCCCTACGAGCAGTACTTC
.,.,TRBJ1-1,TRBV29-1,CSGMFGQNTEAFF,TGCAGCGGTATGTTCGGCCAGAACACTGAAGCTTTCTTT
.,.,TRBJ1-4,TRBV12-3/TRBV12-4,CVSSPRGLRSEILFF,TGTGTCAGCAGCCCGCGGGGGCTCAGGTCTGAAATACTGTTTTTT
.,.,TRBJ2-3,TRBV6-4,CASSDSSTYTQNF,TGTGCCAGCAGTGACTCCAGCACATATACGCAGAATTTT
.,.,TRBJ2-6,TRBV12-3/TRBV12-4,CASIQRRSGANVLSF,TGTGCCAGCATCCAGAGACGATCTGGGGCCAACGTCCTGTCTTTC
.,.,TRBJ1-6,TRBV11-2,CTSSLDRRYNSHLLF,TGTACCAGCAGCTTAGACAGAAGATATAATTCACACCTCCTCTTT
.,many,TRBJ2-2,TRBV2,CASSVALTGELFF,TGTGCCAGCAGTGTCGCACTCACCGGGGAGCTGTTTTTT
.,few,TRBJ2-5,TRBV11-3,CASSLDGGILVQYF,TGTGCCAGTAGCTTAGATGGGGGGATCCTCGTCCAGTACTTC
.,.,TRBJ2-1,TRBV11-2,CASSLEAFNEQFF,TGTGCCAGCAGCCTAGAGGCTTTCAATGAGCAGTTCTTC
.,once,TRBJ2-5,TRBV4-3,CDSSQDPGETQYF,TGCGATAGCAGCCAAGATCCCGGAGAGACCCAGTACTTC
.,.,TRBJ2-5,TRBV11-2,CASSLSRLETQYF,TGTGCCAGCAGCTTATCCAGGTTGGAGACCCAGTACTTC
TRBD2,once,TRBJ2-2,TRBV11-3,CASSSRVAGGYGAGELFF,TGTGCCAGCAGCTCCCGGGTAGCGGGAGGATACGGAGCCGGGGAACTGTTTTTT
.,.,TRBJ2-2,TRBV4-2,CASSQETSRRVNTGELFF,TGTGCCAGCAGCCAAGAGACTAGTAGGAGGGTGAACACCGGGGAGCTGTTTTTT
.,.,TRBJ1-1,TRBV5-1,CASSLAGWLNTEASF,TGCGCCAGCAGCTTGGCGGGATGGCTGAACACTGAAGCTTCCTTT
.,.,TRBJ1-3,TRBV6-1,CASWTSRNIIYF,TGTGCCAGCTGGACAAGTCGAAATATCATATATTTT
.,.,TRBJ2-2,TRBV11-2,CASGLASGGTNTGELFF,TGTGCCAGCGGCTTAGCTAGTGGGGGGACGAACACCGGGGAGCTGTTTTTT
TRBD2,.,TRBJ2-7,TRBV20-1,CSASGGIMNEQYF,TGCAGTGCTAGCGGGGGGATAATGAATGAGCAGTACTTC
TRBD1,.,TRBJ2-1,TRBV5-1,CASKGQDYNEQFF,TGCGCCAGCAAGGGACAGGACTACAATGAGCAGTTCTTC
.,many,TRBJ1-1,TRBV6-1,CASSEGMGRLTEAFF,TGTGCCAGCAGTGAAGGTATGGGAAGATTGACTGAAGCTTTCTTT
.,.,TRBJ1-1,TRBV10-1,CASRPSGVNTEAFF,TGTGCCAGCAGGCCGTCAGGGGTGAACACTGAAGCTTTCTTT